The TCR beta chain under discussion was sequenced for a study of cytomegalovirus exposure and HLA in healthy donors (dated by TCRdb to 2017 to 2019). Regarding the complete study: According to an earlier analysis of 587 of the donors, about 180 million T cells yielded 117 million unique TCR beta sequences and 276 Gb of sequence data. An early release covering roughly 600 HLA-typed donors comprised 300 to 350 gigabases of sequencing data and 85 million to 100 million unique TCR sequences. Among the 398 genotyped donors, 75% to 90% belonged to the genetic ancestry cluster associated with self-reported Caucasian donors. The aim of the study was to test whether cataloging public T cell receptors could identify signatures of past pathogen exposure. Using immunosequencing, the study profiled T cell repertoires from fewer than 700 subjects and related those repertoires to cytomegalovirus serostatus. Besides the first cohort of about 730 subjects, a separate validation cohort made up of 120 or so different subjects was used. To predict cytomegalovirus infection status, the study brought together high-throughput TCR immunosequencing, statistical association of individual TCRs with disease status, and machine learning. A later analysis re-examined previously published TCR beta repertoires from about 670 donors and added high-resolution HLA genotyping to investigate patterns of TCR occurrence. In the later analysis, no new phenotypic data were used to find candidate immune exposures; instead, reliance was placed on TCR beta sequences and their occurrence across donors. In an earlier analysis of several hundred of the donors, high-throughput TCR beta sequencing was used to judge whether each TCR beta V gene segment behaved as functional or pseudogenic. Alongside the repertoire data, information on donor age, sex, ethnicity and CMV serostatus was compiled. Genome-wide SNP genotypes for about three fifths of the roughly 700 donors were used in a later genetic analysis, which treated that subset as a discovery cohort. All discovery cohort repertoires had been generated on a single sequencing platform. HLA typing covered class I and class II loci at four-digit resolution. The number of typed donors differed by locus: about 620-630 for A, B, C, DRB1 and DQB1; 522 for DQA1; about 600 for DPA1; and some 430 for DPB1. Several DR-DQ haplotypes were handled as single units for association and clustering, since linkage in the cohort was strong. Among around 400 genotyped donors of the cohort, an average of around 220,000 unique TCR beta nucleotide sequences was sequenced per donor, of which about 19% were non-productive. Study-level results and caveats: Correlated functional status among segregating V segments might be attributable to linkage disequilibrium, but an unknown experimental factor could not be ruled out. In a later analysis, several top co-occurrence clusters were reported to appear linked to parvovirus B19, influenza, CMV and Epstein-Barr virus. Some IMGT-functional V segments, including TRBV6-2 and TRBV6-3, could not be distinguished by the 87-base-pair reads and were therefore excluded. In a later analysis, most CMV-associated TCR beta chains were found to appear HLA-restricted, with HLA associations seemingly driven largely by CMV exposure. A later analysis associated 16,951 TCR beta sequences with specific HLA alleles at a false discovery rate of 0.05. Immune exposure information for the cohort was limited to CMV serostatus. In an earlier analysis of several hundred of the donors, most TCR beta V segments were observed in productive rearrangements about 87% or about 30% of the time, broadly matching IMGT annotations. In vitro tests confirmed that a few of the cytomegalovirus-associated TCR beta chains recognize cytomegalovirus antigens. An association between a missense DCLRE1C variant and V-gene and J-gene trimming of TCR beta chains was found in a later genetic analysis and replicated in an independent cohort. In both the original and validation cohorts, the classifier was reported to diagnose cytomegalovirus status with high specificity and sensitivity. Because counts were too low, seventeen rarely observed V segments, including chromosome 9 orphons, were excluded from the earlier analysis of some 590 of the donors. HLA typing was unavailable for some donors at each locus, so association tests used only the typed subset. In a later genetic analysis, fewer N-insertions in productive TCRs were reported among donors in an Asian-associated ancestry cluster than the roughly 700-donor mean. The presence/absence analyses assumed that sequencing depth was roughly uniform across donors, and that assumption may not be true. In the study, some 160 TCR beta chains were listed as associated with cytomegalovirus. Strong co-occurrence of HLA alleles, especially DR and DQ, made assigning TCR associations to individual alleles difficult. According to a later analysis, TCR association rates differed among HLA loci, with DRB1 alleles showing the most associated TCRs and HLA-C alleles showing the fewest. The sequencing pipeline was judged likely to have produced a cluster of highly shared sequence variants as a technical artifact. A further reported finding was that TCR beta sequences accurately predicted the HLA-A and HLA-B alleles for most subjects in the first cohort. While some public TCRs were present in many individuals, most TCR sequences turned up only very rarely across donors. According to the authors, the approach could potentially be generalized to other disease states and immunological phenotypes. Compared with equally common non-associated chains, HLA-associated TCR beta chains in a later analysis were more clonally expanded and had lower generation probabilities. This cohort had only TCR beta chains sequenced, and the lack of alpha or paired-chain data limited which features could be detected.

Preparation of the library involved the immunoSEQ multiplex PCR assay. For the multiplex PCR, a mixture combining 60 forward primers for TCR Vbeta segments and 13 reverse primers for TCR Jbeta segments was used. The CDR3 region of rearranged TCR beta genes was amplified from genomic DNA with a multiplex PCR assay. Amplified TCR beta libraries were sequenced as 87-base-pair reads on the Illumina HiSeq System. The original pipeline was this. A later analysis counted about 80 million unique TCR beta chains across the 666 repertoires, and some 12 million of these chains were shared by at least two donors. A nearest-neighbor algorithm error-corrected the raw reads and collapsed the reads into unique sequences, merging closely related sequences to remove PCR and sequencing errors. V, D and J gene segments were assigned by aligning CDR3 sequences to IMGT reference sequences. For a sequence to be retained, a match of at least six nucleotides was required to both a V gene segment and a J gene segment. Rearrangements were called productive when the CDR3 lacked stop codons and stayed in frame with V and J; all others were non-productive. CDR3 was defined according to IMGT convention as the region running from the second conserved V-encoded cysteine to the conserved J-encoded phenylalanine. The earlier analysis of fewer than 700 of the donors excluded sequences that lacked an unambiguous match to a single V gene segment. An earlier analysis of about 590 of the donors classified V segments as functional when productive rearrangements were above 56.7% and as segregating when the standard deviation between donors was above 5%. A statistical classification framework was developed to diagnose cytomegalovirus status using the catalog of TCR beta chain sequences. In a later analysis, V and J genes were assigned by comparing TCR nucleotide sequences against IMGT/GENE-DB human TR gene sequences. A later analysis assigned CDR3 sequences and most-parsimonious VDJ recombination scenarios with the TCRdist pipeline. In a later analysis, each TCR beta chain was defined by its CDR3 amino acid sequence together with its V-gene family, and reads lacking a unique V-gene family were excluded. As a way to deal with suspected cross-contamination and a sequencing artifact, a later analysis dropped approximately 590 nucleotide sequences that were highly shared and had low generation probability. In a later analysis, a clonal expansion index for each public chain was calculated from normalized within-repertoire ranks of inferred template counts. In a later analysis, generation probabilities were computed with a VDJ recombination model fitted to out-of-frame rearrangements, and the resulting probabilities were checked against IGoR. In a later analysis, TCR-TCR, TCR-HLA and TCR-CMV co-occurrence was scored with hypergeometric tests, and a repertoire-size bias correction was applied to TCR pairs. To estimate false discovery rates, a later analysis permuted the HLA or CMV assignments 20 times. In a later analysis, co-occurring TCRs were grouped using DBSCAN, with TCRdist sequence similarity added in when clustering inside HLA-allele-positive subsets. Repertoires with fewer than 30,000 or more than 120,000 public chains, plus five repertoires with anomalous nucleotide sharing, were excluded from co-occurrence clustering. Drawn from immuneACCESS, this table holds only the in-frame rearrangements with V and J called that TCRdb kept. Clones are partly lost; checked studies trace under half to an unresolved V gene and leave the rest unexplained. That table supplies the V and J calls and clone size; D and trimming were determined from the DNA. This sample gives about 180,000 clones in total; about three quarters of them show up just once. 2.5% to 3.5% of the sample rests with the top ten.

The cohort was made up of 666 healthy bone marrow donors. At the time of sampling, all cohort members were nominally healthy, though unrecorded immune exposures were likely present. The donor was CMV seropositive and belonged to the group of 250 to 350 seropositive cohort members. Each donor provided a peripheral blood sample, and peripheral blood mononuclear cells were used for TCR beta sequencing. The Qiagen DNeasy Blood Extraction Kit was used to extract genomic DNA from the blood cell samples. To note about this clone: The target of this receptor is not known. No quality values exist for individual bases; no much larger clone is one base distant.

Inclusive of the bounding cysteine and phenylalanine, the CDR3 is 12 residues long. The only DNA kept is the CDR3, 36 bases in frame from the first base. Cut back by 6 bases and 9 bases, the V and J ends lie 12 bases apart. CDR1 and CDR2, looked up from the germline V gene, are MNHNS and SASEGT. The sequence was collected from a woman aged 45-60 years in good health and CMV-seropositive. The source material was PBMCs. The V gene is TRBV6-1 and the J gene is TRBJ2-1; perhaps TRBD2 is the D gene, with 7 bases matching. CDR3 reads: CASRRGGGEQFF. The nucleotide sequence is TGTGCCAGCAGGAGGGGGGGCGGTGAGCAGTTCTTC.